The 6 T cell receptor beta chains given below trace back to one sample, sequenced in a study of metastatic and nonmetastatic thyroid tumors. TCRdb reprocessed the PCR reads via MiXCR. The sample shows approximately 28,000 clones, around 16% of them seen only once. Patients underwent thyroid surgery, and none had received any treatment before it. The specimen was blood. These receptors came from a male donor with papillary thyroid cancer or a benign thyroid nodule (not recorded which). Some clones in this sample may be carry-over from other donors' samples.

This chain connects TRBV7-8 to TRBJ1-2; the D is unclear. The V gene lost 4 bases and the J gene lost 2 bases, with 20 bases spanning the gap. The V gene's germline CDR1 is SGHVS and CDR2 FQNEAQ. The CDR3 extends over 17 amino acids. The CDR3 region has the DNA TGTGCCAGCAGCTCGCGGACTCGGACGGAGGGCAACTATGGCTACACCTTC. This encodes CASSSRTRTEGNYGYTF.

This clone was seen repeatedly, ten times or more. The CDR3 loop reads CASSEEGMSFNYGYTF. The CDR3 DNA is TGTGCCAGCAGTGAAGAGGGCATGAGCTTTAACTATGGCTACACCTTC. The chain joins TRBV6-1 to TRBJ1-2; D gene ambiguous. V was trimmed by 1 base and J by 1 base, leaving 13 bases between them. CDR3 size: 16 residues. The V gene's germline CDR1 is MNHNS and CDR2 SASEGT.

The chain joins TRBV27 to TRBJ1-6, with TRBD1 matching 7 bases. The germline gives CDR1 MNHEY, CDR2 SMNVEV (reference sequence). The CDR3 totals 15 residues. Unmatched junction bases numbered 11, after V lost 4 bases and J lost 11 bases. The CDR3 loop is CASSYTGAIGTPLHF. Here the CDR3 DNA reads TGTGCCAGCAGTTACACAGGGGCTATTGGGACACCCCTCCACTTT.

This clone was observed at least ten times. The chain recombines TRBV30 with TRBJ2-2, with 11 bases fitting TRBD1. Germline trimming cut 1 base from V and 7 bases from J; bases unmatched to any gene: 11. The CDR3 length is 17 residues. The germline V gene has CDR1 GTSNPN and CDR2 SVGIG (reference sequence). In nucleotides, the CDR3 is TGTGCCTGGAGTGACTCCCGGGGACAGGGGGTGATCGGGGAGCTGTTTTTT. Translated: CAWSDSRGQGVIGELFF. The entire variable domain, with the rest obtained from reference TRBV30 and TRBJ2-2, is as follows: SQTIHQWPATLVQPVGSPLSLECTVEGTSNPNLYWYRQAAGRGLQLLFYSVGIGQISSEVPQNLSASRPQDRQFILSSKKLLLSDSGFYLCAWSDSRGQGVIGELFFGEGSRLTVL.

About this clone: As the CDR3 is not closed by the conserved phenylalanine or tryptophan, this likely results from a read error. V gene TRBV7-2 combines with J gene TRBJ2-7; D gene uncertain. Germline lookup yields CDR1 SGHTA and CDR2 FQGNSA. V lost 0 bases to trimming and J lost 2 bases, with 20 bases between them. The CDR3 is made up of 18 amino acids. The CDR3 nucleotides are TGTGCCAGCAGCTTAGCTCGGCCAAGATTAAGAGCGACCTACGAGCAGTACTTG. Protein: CASSLARPRLRATYEQYL.

This clone came up many times. This chain uses TRBV5-6 with TRBJ2-2, with D tentatively TRBD2 (5 bases). Trimming removed 3 bases at V and 5 bases at J, with 11 bases between. Germline V gives CDR1 SGHDT, CDR2 YYEEEE. This CDR3 region has 14 residues. CDR3 residues: CASSSTGETGELFF. The CDR3 coding sequence is TGTGCCAGCAGCTCGACCGGGGAAACCGGGGAGCTGTTTTTT. Complete variable domain (other parts from reference TRBV5-6 and TRBJ2-2): DAGVTQSPTHLIKTRGQQVTLRCSPKSGHDTVSWYQQALGQGPQFIFQYYEEEERQRGNFPDRFSGHQFPNYSSELNVNALLLGDSALYLCASSSTGETGELFFGEGSRLTVL.